These T cell receptor beta chains were read from a single sample in a study of glioma-infiltrating T cells. TCRdb processed the multiplex PCR reads anew with MiXCR; each CDR3 protein has one entry. The data hold under 200,000 distinct CDR3 sequences, with around 40% observed a single time. The source material was glioma tissue, nonneoplastic brain tissue, or PBMCs (not recorded which). The receptors stem from a human donor with low-grade glioma or glioblastoma, undergoing nonglioma brain surgery, or in good health (not recorded which). The CDR3 runs from the conserved cysteine through the conserved F or W. A D gene is named only where the DNA matches it firmly. The size of a clone is reported for some rows only, either as once, few or many, or as a class for expanded clones.

J,V,size,D,DNA,CDR3
TRBJ2-5,TRBV15,.,.,TGTACCACCAGCAGAGATAGGGGGGGGTACCAAGAGACCCAGTACTTC,CTTSRDRGGYQETQYF
TRBJ2-1,TRBV5-1,.,.,TGCGCCAGCAGCTTGGAGGTCACACTGGATGAGCAGTTCTTC,CASSLEVTLDEQFF
TRBJ1-1,TRBV28,.,.,TGTGTTAGCAGTTTATCGGACATACAGTGGAGAAAAGCTTTCTTT,CVSSLSDIQWRKAFF
TRBJ2-7,TRBV20-1,many,.,TGCAGTGCTACTCCCCGGGATTCCACGGGACTCTACGAGCAGTACTTC,CSATPRDSTGLYEQYF
TRBJ2-1,TRBV6-6,.,TRBD2,TGTGCCAGCAGTTACGTGCGGGAGAGGAGCAATGAGCAGTTCTTC,CASSYVRERSNEQFF
TRBJ2-1,TRBV20-1,many,.,TGCAGTGCAGAAGCCGGCGAGCTCGGCGATGAGCAGTTCTTC,CSAEAGELGDEQFF
TRBJ2-1,TRBV6-4,few,.,TGTGCCAGCAGCCGGGATTACGGACCTAATGAGCAGTTCTTC,CASSRDYGPNEQFF
TRBJ2-1,TRBV20-1,many,.,TGCAGTGCTAGAGATGGGGCCTCCTACAATGAGCAGTTCTTC,CSARDGASYNEQFF
TRBJ2-1,TRBV24-1,many,.,TGTGCCACCAGTGATTCAAGCGATGAGCAGTTCTTC,CATSDSSDEQFF
TRBJ1-1,TRBV12-3/TRBV12-4,.,.,TGTGCCAGCAGCCCCCAGGGCAATGAAGCTTTCTTT,CASSPQGNEAFF
TRBJ1-5,TRBV4-1,.,.,TGCGCCAGCAGCCAAGTGGGCGAACAGCCCCAGCATTTT,CASSQVGEQPQHF
TRBJ1-5,TRBV28,.,.,TGTGCCAGCAGTTTGAGGGTGTTGGACAATCAGACCCAGCATTTT,CASSLRVLDNQTQHF
TRBJ1-1,TRBV6-1,many,.,TGTGCCAGCAGTGCCACGGGGAACTCAGCTGAAGCTTTCTTT,CASSATGNSAEAFF
TRBJ2-2,TRBV7-7,.,.,TGTGCCAGCAGTTCACAGATTAACGCCGGGGAGCTGTTTTTT,CASSSQINAGELFF
TRBJ2-3,TRBV11-3,.,TRBD2,TGTGCCAGCAGCCAGCGGTCAGCGGGAGGACCTAGCACAGATACGCAGTATTTT,CASSQRSAGGPSTDTQYF
TRBJ1-4,TRBV27,many,TRBD1,TGTGCCAGCAGTTTCCAGGGACAGGGCGCTAATGAAAAACTGTTTTTT,CASSFQGQGANEKLFF
TRBJ2-7,TRBV2,.,.,TGTGCCAGCAGGATCGGTCGGGGGCTATACGAGCAGTACTTC,CASRIGRGLYEQYF
TRBJ2-1,TRBV20-1,.,TRBD2,TGCAACGCCGGACTAGCGGGAGTGGGTGAGCAGTTCTTC,CNAGLAGVGEQFF
TRBJ2-5,TRBV6-1,many,TRBD1,TGTGCCAGCAAGGGACAGGGTGGTCGAGAGACCCAGTACTTC,CASKGQGGRETQYF
TRBJ2-5,TRBV18,.,.,TGTGCCAGCTCACCAGCGGAGAGGGAAACCCAGTACTTC,CASSPAERETQYF
TRBJ1-2,TRBV2,many,TRBD1,TGTGCCAGCAGTCGGACAGGGAGGTTTGATGGCTACACCTTC,CASSRTGRFDGYTF
TRBJ2-7,TRBV6-1,many,.,TGTGCCAGCAGGACTTCTACGGCCCTCCACGAGCAGTACTTC,CASRTSTALHEQYF
TRBJ2-2,TRBV6-2/TRBV6-3,many,.,TGTGCCAGCAGTTACTCCTTGAACACCGGGGAGCTGTTTTTT,CASSYSLNTGELFF
TRBJ1-1,TRBV27,.,.,TGTGCAAGCAGTTTTGGGAACACTGAAGCTTTGTTT,CASSFGNTEALF
TRBJ2-1,TRBV24-1,many,.,TGTGCCACCAGTGATTCCGCCCTGGGCTCCAATGAGCAGTTCTTC,CATSDSALGSNEQFF
TRBJ2-7,TRBV12-3/TRBV12-4,.,.,TGTGCCAGCAAGTCCATGGCGGAAGACTACGAGCAGTACTTC,CASKSMAEDYEQYF
TRBJ1-1,TRBV19,many,.,TGTGCCAGTAGAAACCGTTGGCCCACTGAAGCTTTCTTT,CASRNRWPTEAFF
TRBJ2-7,TRBV6-2/TRBV6-3,.,.,TGTGACAGCAGTGACAGCTACGGGCAGTACTTC,CDSSDSYGQYF
TRBJ2-1,TRBV20-1,.,.,TGCAGTGTTGAGGGCTGTACCTACAATGAGCATTTCTTC,CSVEGCTYNEHFF
TRBJ1-1,TRBV24-1,.,TRBD1,TGTGCAACCAGTGATTTGCAGGGACAGATTCGGTCTGAAGGTTTCTTT,CATSDLQGQIRSEGFF
TRBJ2-5,TRBV7-9,few,TRBD1,TGTGCCAGCATCACATCATGGGACAGGGACGAGACCCAGTACTTC,CASITSWDRDETQYF
TRBJ1-1,TRBV3-1,few,.,TGTGCCAGCAGCCTTCGGGGGCGGTCCACTGAAGCTTTCTTT,CASSLRGRSTEAFF
TRBJ2-1,TRBV3-1,many,TRBD2,TGTGCCAGCAGCCAGACTAGCGGGAACGACATTGAGCAGTTCTTC,CASSQTSGNDIEQFF
TRBJ2-1,TRBV5-4,.,.,TGTGCCAGCAGCTTGGATGGCTATGAGCAGTTCTTC,CASSLDGYEQFF
TRBJ2-1,TRBV7-8,few,.,TGTGCCAGCAGCTTAGGTGGCGGACAAACGGGTGAGCAGTTCTTC,CASSLGGGQTGEQFF
TRBJ2-7,TRBV24-1,.,TRBD2,TGTGCCACCAGTGGACTAGCGGGATCCTACGAGCAGTACTTC,CATSGLAGSYEQYF
TRBJ2-3,TRBV27,many,TRBD2,TGTGCCAGCAGAAGAGGGACTAGCGGGTTGGGCACAGATACGCAGTATTTT,CASRRGTSGLGTDTQYF
TRBJ2-7,TRBV20-1,many,TRBD2,TGCAGTGTCCCCGAGGTCAGCGGGAGCCTCTCCTACGAGCAGTACTTC,CSVPEVSGSLSYEQYF